The source of this T cell receptor (beta chain) is a study of blood T cell repertoires in COVID-19. Study as a whole: Some COVID-19 samples were acute and others convalescent; all came from the United States, Italy and Spain. PBMCs, B-cell-depleted T cells, or T cells were the source of the cDNA or gDNA that made up the material.

The Seattle site enrolled patients during active infection and followed them longitudinally. Sequencing used immunoSEQ multiplex PCR; TCRdb keeps in-frame clones, though not all of them. The data contain more than 200,000 clones, around four fifths of them singletons. The CDR3 totals 13 residues. V dropped 2 bases and J dropped 2 bases, with 4 bases sitting between them. Germline CDR1 reads SGHTA; CDR2 reads FQGNSA. The source material was peripheral blood. The V gene is TRBV7-2, the J gene TRBJ1-5; no reliable D call. This clonotype originated in an elderly woman with COVID-19, enrolled during active disease. In DNA form, the CDR3 reads TGTGCCAGCAGCTTAAGCGGCAATCAGCCCCAGCATTTT. Amino acid sequence: CASSLSGNQPQHF. The full variable domain, completed using reference TRBV7-2 and TRBJ1-5, is GAGVSQSPSNKVTEKGKDVELRCDPISGHTALYWYRQSLGQGLEFLIYFQGNSAPDKSGLPSDRFSAERTGGSVSTLTIQRTQQEDSAVYLCASSLSGNQPQHFGDGTRLSIL.